The rows below give T cell receptor beta chains drawn from one sample of a study of beta chain features in type 1 diabetes. Sequenced by immunoSEQ multiplex PCR; TCRdb stores in-frame clones only, minus some. The data contain roughly 450,000 clones, about an eighth of them singletons. The sample consisted of naive CD4+ T cells from blood. The receptors here all came from a woman aged 18-35 years in good health. Both conserved end residues are part of each CDR3. D genes are given only for firm matches. Clone size, where shown, is once, few, many, or a class for clones that have expanded.

cdr3_aa | cdr3_nt | d_call | j_call | clone_size | v_call
CASSYGVSYGYTF | TGTGCCAGCAGTTACGGTGTGAGCTATGGCTACACCTTC | NA | TRBJ1-2 | NA | TRBV6-5
CASSQGHGGSGANVLTF | TGCGCCAGCAGCCAAGGTCATGGGGGTTCCGGGGCCAACGTCCTGACTTTC | NA | TRBJ2-6 | few | TRBV4-1
CALSNPGTGAYHGYTF | TGTGCCTTGAGTAATCCCGGGACAGGGGCGTACCATGGCTACACCTTC | TRBD1 | TRBJ1-2 | few | TRBV30
CSARGVTNLHF | TGCAGTGCTAGAGGCGTGACAAATCTTCACTTC | NA | TRBJ2-7 | few | TRBV20-1
CASSQTGGPEAFF | TGTGCCAGCAGTCAGACAGGGGGACCTGAAGCTTTCTTT | TRBD1 | TRBJ1-1 | few | TRBV6-1
CASSPWDGTDTQYF | TGTGCCAGCAGCCCGTGGGACGGCACAGATACGCAGTATTTT | NA | TRBJ2-3 | few | TRBV7-9
CASRPPGQGSYTQYF | TGCGCCAGCAGACCTCCGGGACAGGGAAGCTATACGCAGTATTTT | TRBD1 | TRBJ2-3 | NA | TRBV23-1
CASSTGTSRYNEQFF | TGTGCCAGCTCAACCGGGACTAGCAGATACAATGAGCAGTTCTTC | TRBD2 | TRBJ2-1 | NA | TRBV18
CASSSPGPFPDTQYF | TGTGCCAGCAGCTCCCCGGGACCCTTCCCAGATACGCAGTATTTT | NA | TRBJ2-3 | few | TRBV7-8
CASSRTSGRYNEQFF | TGTGCCAGCAGCCGCACTAGCGGGAGGTACAATGAGCAGTTCTTC | TRBD2 | TRBJ2-1 | few | TRBV4-2
CASSTGHPGMGDTQYF | TGTGCCAGCTCAACTGGACACCCTGGGATGGGAGATACGCAGTATTTT | NA | TRBJ2-3 | NA | TRBV18
CASSPQLGNEQFF | TGCGCCAGCAGCCCCCAATTAGGGAATGAGCAGTTCTTC | NA | TRBJ2-1 | few | TRBV7-2
CASSSQAVYGYTF | TGTGCCAGCAGCTCCCAAGCTGTCTATGGCTACACCTTC | NA | TRBJ1-2 | NA | TRBV7-9
CATSRAQRYSGNTIYF | TGTGCCACCAGCAGAGCCCAGCGTTACTCTGGAAACACCATATATTTT | NA | TRBJ1-3 | NA | TRBV15
CASSTSAGQGIHEQYF | TGTGCCAGCAGCACCAGCGCGGGACAGGGGATCCACGAGCAGTACTTC | TRBD1 | TRBJ2-7 | NA | TRBV7-9
CSASRASGAPLHF | TGCAGCGCCTCGAGGGCGTCGGGCGCACCCCTCCACTTT | NA | TRBJ1-6 | NA | TRBV29-1
CASSLGTGELFF | TGTGCCAGCAGCTTAGGTACCGGGGAGCTGTTTTTT | NA | TRBJ2-2 | NA | TRBV7-3
CASSRTSGSWNEQFF | TGTGCCAGCAGCCGGACTAGCGGGAGCTGGAATGAGCAGTTCTTC | TRBD2 | TRBJ2-1 | few | TRBV6-5
CASRRASGKSLEQYF | TGTGCCAGCAGGAGAGCTAGCGGGAAATCTCTCGAGCAGTACTTC | TRBD2 | TRBJ2-7 | NA | TRBV2
CASSRNTGELFF | TGTGCCAGCAGTAGGAACACCGGGGAGCTGTTTTTT | NA | TRBJ2-2 | few | TRBV7-2
CASSMADNEKLFF | TGTGCCAGTAGTATGGCGGATAATGAAAAACTGTTTTTT | NA | TRBJ1-4 | NA | TRBV19
CASSQGVWYGYTF | TGCGCCAGCAGCCAGGGCGTTTGGTATGGCTACACCTTC | NA | TRBJ1-2 | NA | TRBV4-3
CASSRRIENEKLFF | TGTGCCAGCAGTCGACGGATAGAGAATGAAAAACTGTTTTTT | NA | TRBJ1-4 | NA | TRBV6-7
CASGDPLGNTIYF | TGTGCCAGCGGGGACCCGCTTGGAAACACCATATATTTT | NA | TRBJ1-3 | NA | TRBV7-8
CASSQQRYNEQFF | TGCGCCAGCAGCCAACAGCGCTACAATGAGCAGTTCTTC | NA | TRBJ2-1 | few | TRBV4-3
CASNQEIGRQQETQYF | TGTGCCAGCAACCAAGAAATAGGGAGGCAGCAAGAGACCCAGTACTTC | NA | TRBJ2-5 | NA | TRBV14
CASSPGRGQKNYGYTF | TGCGCCAGCAGCCCGGGACGAGGACAAAAGAACTATGGCTACACCTTC | NA | TRBJ1-2 | NA | TRBV5-1
CASNPGTGVSTQYF | TGTGCCAGCAATCCCGGGACAGGGGTTTCTACGCAGTATTTT | TRBD1 | TRBJ2-3 | NA | TRBV7-2
CASSFQQLTEAFF | TGTGCCAGCAGCTTCCAACAGCTCACTGAAGCTTTCTTT | NA | TRBJ1-1 | few | TRBV7-9
CASSPGTGGRGDTQYF | TGCGCCAGCAGCCCAGGGACAGGGGGCCGGGGAGATACGCAGTATTTT | TRBD1 | TRBJ2-3 | few | TRBV5-1
CAISESTGVEQYF | TGTGCCATCAGTGAGTCGACAGGGGTCGAGCAGTACTTC | TRBD1 | TRBJ2-7 | few | TRBV10-3
CAIKPRSRIYEQYF | TGTGCCATCAAGCCCAGGTCGAGGATCTACGAGCAGTACTTC | NA | TRBJ2-7 | few | TRBV19
CASSYGRANEQFF | TGTGCCAGCAGTTATGGACGAGCCAATGAGCAGTTCTTC | NA | TRBJ2-1 | few | TRBV28
CASSLPHGPNQPQHF | TGTGCCAGCAGCCTACCACACGGACCGAATCAGCCCCAGCATTTT | NA | TRBJ1-5 | NA | TRBV28
CASSKRLAGANYEQYF | TGTGCCAGCAGCAAGCGACTAGCGGGAGCTAACTACGAGCAGTACTTC | TRBD2 | TRBJ2-7 | few | TRBV7-2
CASSFWQGQETQYF | TGTGCCAGCAGCTTTTGGCAGGGACAAGAGACCCAGTACTTC | NA | TRBJ2-5 | few | TRBV7-2
CASSYLSGRDYGYTF | TGTGCCAGCAGTTACCTGTCAGGGAGGGACTATGGCTACACCTTC | NA | TRBJ1-2 | NA | TRBV6-5
CASSTLRPSSYNEQFF | TGTGCCAGCAGCACGCTCCGGCCAAGCTCCTACAATGAGCAGTTCTTC | NA | TRBJ2-1 | NA | TRBV7-2
CASSLVQGSYEQYF | TGCGCCAGCAGCTTGGTTCAGGGATCGTACGAGCAGTACTTC | NA | TRBJ2-7 | few | TRBV5-1
CASSPRGARINNEQFF | TGTGCCAGCAGCCCACGGGGGGCCAGAATAAACAATGAGCAGTTCTTC | NA | TRBJ2-1 | few | TRBV7-2
CASSWTGAQETQYF | TGTGCCAGCAGTTGGACAGGCGCTCAAGAGACCCAGTACTTC | TRBD1 | TRBJ2-5 | few | TRBV6-1
CASSLEEEDTQYF | TGCGCCAGCAGCTTGGAGGAGGAAGATACGCAGTATTTT | NA | TRBJ2-3 | few | TRBV5-1
CASSPLFLAGFQETQYF | TGTGCCAGCAGCCCCCTGTTTCTAGCGGGGTTCCAAGAGACCCAGTACTTC | TRBD2 | TRBJ2-5 | few | TRBV7-2
CASSPGGTVSTDTQYF | TGTGCCAGCAGCCCAGGGGGGACAGTTAGCACAGATACGCAGTATTTT | NA | TRBJ2-3 | NA | TRBV13
CASTFEGTDNEQFF | TGCGCCAGCACCTTCGAGGGTACCGACAATGAGCAGTTCTTC | NA | TRBJ2-1 | few | TRBV5-1
CASSQGVTGTNTGELFF | TGTGCCAGCAGCCAAGGGGTAACGGGGACTAACACCGGGGAGCTGTTTTTT | NA | TRBJ2-2 | few | TRBV14
CASSWSGQGGGYTF | TGTGCCAGCAGTTGGTCGGGACAGGGCGGAGGCTACACCTTC | TRBD1 | TRBJ1-2 | NA | TRBV6-5
CASRIKSTDTQYF | TGTGCCAGCAGGATCAAATCCACAGATACGCAGTATTTT | NA | TRBJ2-3 | NA | TRBV6-5
CSVYPVQETQYF | TGCAGCGTCTACCCCGTCCAAGAGACCCAGTACTTC | NA | TRBJ2-5 | few | TRBV29-1
CASSQDGGRGDTQYF | TGCGCCAGCAGCCAAGACGGGGGTAGGGGAGATACGCAGTATTTT | NA | TRBJ2-3 | few | TRBV4-3
CASSPSNQETQYF | TGTGCCAGCAGCCCTAGCAACCAAGAGACCCAGTACTTC | NA | TRBJ2-5 | few | TRBV7-2
CASSPRPAGYEQYF | TGTGCCAGCAGTCCCCGGCCTGCAGGGTACGAGCAGTACTTC | NA | TRBJ2-7 | NA | TRBV27
CASSRDRRNNEQFF | TGTGCCAGCTCACGGGACAGGCGGAACAATGAGCAGTTCTTC | TRBD1 | TRBJ2-1 | few | TRBV18